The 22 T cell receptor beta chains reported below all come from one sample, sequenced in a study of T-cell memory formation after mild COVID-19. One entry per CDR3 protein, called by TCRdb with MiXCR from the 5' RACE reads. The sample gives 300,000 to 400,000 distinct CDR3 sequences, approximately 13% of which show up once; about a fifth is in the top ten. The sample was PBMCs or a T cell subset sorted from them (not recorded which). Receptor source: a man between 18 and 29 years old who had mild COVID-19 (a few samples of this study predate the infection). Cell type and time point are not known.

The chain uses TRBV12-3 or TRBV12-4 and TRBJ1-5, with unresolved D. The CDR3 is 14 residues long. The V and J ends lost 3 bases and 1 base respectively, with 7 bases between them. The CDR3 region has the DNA TGTGCCAGCAGTTTCACCCCCAGCAATCAGCCCCAGCATTTT. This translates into CASSFTPSNQPQHF.

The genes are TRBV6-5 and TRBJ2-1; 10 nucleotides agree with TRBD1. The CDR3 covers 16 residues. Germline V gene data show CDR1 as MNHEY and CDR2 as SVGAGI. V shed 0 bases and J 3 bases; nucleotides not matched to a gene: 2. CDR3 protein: CASSYSRTGGYNEQFF. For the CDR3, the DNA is TGTGCCAGCAGTTACTCGCGGACAGGGGGCTACAATGAGCAGTTCTTC.

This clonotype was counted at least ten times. The CDR3 sequence: CASSPTNTNTEAFF. For the CDR3, the DNA is TGTGCCAGCAGCCCCACGAACACGAACACTGAAGCTTTCTTT. The chain recombines TRBV7-9 with TRBJ1-1; no definite D call. Trimming shortened V by 5 bases and J by 1 base, and 11 bases separated the two germline ends. The CDR3 contains 14 residues. Germline lookup yields CDR1 SEHNR and CDR2 FQNEAQ (reference sequence).

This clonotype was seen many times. The CDR3 DNA follows: TGTGCCAGCAGCCCCATGGCGGGGGCGAACACCGGGGAGCTGTTTTTT. Translating it yields CASSPMAGANTGELFF. The rearrangement joins TRBV12-3 or TRBV12-4 to TRBJ2-2; 7 bases agree with TRBD2. The CDR3 has 16 residues. The junction had 7 bases not matched to a gene; V was cut back by 6 bases and J by 0 bases.

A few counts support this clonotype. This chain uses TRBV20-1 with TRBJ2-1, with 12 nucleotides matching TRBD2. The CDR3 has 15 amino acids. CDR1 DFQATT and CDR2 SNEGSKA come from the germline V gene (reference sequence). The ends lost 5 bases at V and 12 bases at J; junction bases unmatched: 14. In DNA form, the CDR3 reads TGCAGTGCTGGGAAGACTAGCGGGGGTATTAAGGGGCAGTTCTTC. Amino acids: CSAGKTSGGIKGQFF.

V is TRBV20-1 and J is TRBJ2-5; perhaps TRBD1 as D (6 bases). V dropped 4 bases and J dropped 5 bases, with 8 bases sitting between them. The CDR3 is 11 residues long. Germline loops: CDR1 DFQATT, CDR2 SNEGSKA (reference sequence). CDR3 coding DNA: TGCAGTGCTAAGGGGGACGAGACCCAGTACTTC. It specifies CSAKGDETQYF.

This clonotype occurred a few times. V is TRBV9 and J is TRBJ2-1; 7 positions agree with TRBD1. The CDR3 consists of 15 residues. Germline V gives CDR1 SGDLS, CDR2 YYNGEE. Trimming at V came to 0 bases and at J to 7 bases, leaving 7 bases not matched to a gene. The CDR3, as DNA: TGTGCCAGCAGCGTAGAAGGGGGCCAATATAATGAGCAGTTCTTC. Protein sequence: CASSVEGGQYNEQFF.

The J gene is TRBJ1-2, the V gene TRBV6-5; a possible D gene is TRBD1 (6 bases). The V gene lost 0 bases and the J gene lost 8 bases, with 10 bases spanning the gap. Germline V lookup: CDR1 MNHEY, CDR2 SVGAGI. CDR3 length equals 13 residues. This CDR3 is CASSYSGAHGYTF. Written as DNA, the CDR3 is TGTGCCAGCAGTTACTCGGGGGCTCACGGCTACACCTTC.

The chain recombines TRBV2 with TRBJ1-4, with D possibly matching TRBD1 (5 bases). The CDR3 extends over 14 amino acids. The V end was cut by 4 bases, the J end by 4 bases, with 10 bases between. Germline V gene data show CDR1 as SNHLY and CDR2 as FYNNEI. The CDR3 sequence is CASSAGRNNEKLFF. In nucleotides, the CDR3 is TGTGCCAGCAGTGCGGGACGGAATAATGAAAAACTGTTTTTT.

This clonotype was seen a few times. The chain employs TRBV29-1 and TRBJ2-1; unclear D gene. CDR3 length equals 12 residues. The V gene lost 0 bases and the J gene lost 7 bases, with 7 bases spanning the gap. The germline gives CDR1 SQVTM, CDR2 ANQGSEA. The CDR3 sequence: CSVEDRLNEQFF. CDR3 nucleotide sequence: TGCAGCGTTGAAGATCGGTTGAATGAGCAGTTCTTC.

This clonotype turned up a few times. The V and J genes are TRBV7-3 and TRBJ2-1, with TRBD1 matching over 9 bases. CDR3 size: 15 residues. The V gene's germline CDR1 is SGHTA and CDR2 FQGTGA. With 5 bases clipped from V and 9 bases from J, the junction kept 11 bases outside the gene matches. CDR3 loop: CASSPGTGTQGEQFF. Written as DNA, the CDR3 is TGTGCCAGCAGCCCTGGGACAGGGACCCAGGGTGAGCAGTTCTTC. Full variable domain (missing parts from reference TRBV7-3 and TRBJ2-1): GAGVSQTPSNKVTEKGKYVELRCDPISGHTALYWYRQSLGQGPEFLIYFQGTGAADDSGLPNDRFFAVRPEGSVSTLKIQRTERGDSAVYLCASSPGTGTQGEQFFGPGTRLTVL.

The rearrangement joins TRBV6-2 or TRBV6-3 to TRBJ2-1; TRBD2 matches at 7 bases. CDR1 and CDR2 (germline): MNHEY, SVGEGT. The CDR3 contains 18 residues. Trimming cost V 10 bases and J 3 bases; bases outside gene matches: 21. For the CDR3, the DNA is TGTGCCATTTCCCGCGGGGGAGCGATGTTTAAGAGCTACAATGAGCAGTTCTTC. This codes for CAISRGGAMFKSYNEQFF.

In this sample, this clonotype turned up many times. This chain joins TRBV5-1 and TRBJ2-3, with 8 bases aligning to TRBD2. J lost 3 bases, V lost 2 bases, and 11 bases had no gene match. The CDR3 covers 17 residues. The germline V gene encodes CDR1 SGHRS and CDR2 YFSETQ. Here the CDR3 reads CASSFSYAGGNTDTQYF. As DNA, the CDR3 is TGCGCCAGCAGCTTCTCCTATGCGGGGGGAAATACAGATACGCAGTATTTT.

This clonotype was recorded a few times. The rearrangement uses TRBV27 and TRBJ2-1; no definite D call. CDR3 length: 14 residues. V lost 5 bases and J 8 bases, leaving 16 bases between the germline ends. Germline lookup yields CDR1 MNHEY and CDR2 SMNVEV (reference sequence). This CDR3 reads CASSPPPGFHEQFF. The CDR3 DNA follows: TGTGCCAGCAGTCCCCCCCCGGGCTTCCATGAGCAGTTCTTC.

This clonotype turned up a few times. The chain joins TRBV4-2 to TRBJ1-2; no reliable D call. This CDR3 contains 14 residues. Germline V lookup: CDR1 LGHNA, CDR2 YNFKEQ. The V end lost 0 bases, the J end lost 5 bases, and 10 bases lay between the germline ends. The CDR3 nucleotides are TGTGCCAGCAGCCAAGAAGCGGTTGATTATGGCTACACCTTC. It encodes CASSQEAVDYGYTF.

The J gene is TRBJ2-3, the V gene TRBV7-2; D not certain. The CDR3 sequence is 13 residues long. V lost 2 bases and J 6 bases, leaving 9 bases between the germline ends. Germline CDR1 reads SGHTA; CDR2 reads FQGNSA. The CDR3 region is CASSLLGRDTQYF. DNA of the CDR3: TGTGCCAGCAGCTTACTAGGACGGGATACGCAGTATTTT. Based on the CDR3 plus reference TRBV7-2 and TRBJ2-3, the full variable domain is GAGVSQSPSNKVTEKGKDVELRCDPISGHTALYWYRQSLGQGLEFLIYFQGNSAPDKSGLPSDRFSAERTGGSVSTLTIQRTQQEDSAVYLCASSLLGRDTQYFGPGTRLTVL.

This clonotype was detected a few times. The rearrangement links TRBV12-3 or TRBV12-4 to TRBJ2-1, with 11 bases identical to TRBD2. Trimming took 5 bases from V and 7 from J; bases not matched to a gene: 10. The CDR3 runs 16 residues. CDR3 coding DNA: TGTGCCAGCAGTACCCATAGCGGGGGGGCCGGAAATGAGCAGTTCTTC. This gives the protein CASSTHSGGAGNEQFF.

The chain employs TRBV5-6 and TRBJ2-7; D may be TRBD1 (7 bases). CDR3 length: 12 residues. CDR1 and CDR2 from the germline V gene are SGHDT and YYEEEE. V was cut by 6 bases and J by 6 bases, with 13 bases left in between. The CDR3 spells CASNRGGGEQYV. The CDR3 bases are TGTGCCAGCAACAGGGGAGGAGGCGAGCAGTACGTC.

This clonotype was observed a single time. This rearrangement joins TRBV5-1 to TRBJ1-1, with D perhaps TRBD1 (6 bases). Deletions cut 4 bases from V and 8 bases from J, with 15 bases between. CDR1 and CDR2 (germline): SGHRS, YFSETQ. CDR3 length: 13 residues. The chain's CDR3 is CASSTGQRMEAFF. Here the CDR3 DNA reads TGCGCCAGCAGCACCGGACAGCGGATGGAAGCTTTCTTT.

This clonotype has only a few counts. The CDR3 sequence is CASSYSGQGPNEQFF. The CDR3 nucleotides are TGTGCCAGCAGTTACTCGGGACAGGGCCCCAATGAGCAGTTCTTC. This chain connects TRBV6-5 to TRBJ2-1; 9 bases align to TRBD1. Trimming removed 0 bases from V and 6 bases from J; junction bases left unmatched: 3. Germline V gives CDR1 MNHEY, CDR2 SVGAGI. The CDR3 consists of 15 residues.

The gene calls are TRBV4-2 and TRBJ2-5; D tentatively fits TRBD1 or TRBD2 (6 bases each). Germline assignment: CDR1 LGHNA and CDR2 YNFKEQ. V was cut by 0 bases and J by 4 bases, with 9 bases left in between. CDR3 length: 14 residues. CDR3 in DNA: TGTGCCAGCAGCCAAGAAAAGGGGGGAGAGACCCAGTACTTC. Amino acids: CASSQEKGGETQYF.

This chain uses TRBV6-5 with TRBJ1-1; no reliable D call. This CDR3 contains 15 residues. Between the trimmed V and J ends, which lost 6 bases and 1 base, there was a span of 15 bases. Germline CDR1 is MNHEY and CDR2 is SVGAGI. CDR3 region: CASSHMMGENTEAFF. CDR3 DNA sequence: TGTGCCAGCAGCCACATGATGGGTGAGAACACTGAAGCTTTCTTT.